The 5 T cell receptor beta chains listed next were all sequenced from one sample in a study of beta chain features in type 1 diabetes. The investigators reverse transcribed all of the isolated RNA, so they sequenced expressed TCRB transcripts. This table comes from immunoSEQ multiplex PCR, and its TCRdb copy is limited to in-frame clones, with some not included. Altogether 860,000 or so clones are present, about a sixth being singletons, with the ten largest covering about 0.02%. The sample was naive CD4+ T cells from blood. These receptors were collected from a woman between 18 and 30 years old in good health.

In this sample, this clone turned up a few times. This chain joins TRBV7-8 and TRBJ2-1, with D uncertain. The CDR3 runs 16 residues. Germline assignment: CDR1 SGHVS and CDR2 FQNEAQ. Trimming cost V 5 bases and J 0 bases, with 14 bases left between them. CDR3 residues: CASSPRLMASYNEQFF. The CDR3 DNA is TGTGCCAGCAGCCCCCGATTAATGGCCTCCTACAATGAGCAGTTCTTC.

The rearrangement joins TRBV18 to TRBJ2-7; 11 nucleotides agree with TRBD2. The CDR3 length is 15 residues. J gave up 6 bases and V 8 bases, and 12 bases lay outside the gene matches. Germline CDR1 reads KGHSH; CDR2 reads LQKENI. The CDR3 spells CASGVTSGSSSEQYF. CDR3 coding DNA: TGTGCCAGCGGTGTAACTAGCGGGAGTTCTTCCGAGCAGTACTTC. Using reference TRBV18 and TRBJ2-7 for the parts outside the CDR3, the full variable domain is NAGVMQNPRHLVRRRGQEARLRCSPMKGHSHVYWYRQLPEEGLKFMVYLQKENIIDESGMPKERFSAEFPKEGPSILRIQQVVRGDSAAYFCASGVTSGSSSEQYFGPGTRLTVT.

The chain has TRBV6-5 and TRBJ2-3; the D gene is possibly TRBD2 (6 bases). Germline-derived CDR1 and CDR2 are MNHEY and SVGAGI. V was pared by 6 bases and J by 3 bases, with 16 bases between. CDR3 length: 15 residues. The CDR3 loop reads CASRPEGRETDTQYF. The CDR3 DNA reads as TGTGCCAGCAGGCCGGAGGGCCGGGAAACAGATACGCAGTATTTT.

The chain couples TRBV4-3 to TRBJ1-4, with unresolved D. The CDR3 runs 16 residues. The V gene lost 0 bases and the J gene lost 8 bases, with 16 bases spanning the gap. CDR1 LGHNA and CDR2 YSLEER come from the germline V gene. The DNA of the CDR3 is TGCGCCAGCAGCCAAGATTATGGGGAGGGTAGGGAAAAACTGTTTTTT. Translating it yields CASSQDYGEGREKLFF.

This clone has more than one count but fewer than ten. The V gene is TRBV29-1, the J gene TRBJ1-2; 10 bases agree with TRBD1. Germline trimming cut 6 bases from V and 6 bases from J; bases unmatched to any gene: 1. Germline V gene data show CDR1 as SQVTM and CDR2 as ANQGSEA. The CDR3 sequence is 11 residues long. CDR3 region: CSVGTGDGYTF. CDR3 DNA sequence: TGCAGCGTCGGGACAGGGGATGGCTACACCTTC.